This T cell receptor beta chain was observed in a study of beta chain features in type 1 diabetes. Study-wide findings and caveats: People with Type 1 diabetes carried modestly yet significantly shorter TCRB CDR3s in all four CD4+ subsets. Reduced insertions and increased deletions marked VDJ junctions in type 1 diabetes patients. Within the patient group, naive, central memory and Treg TCRB repertoires appeared more similar to each other than within healthy donors.

About this clone itself: Antigen unknown.

Every isolated RNA sample was fully reverse transcribed, so sequencing captured expressed TCRB transcripts. Generated by immunoSEQ multiplex PCR, the TCRdb table keeps only in-frame clones and is missing some. The table lists roughly 240,000 clones, about 24% of them singletons. Germline V gene data show CDR1 as SGHVS and CDR2 as FQNEAQ. CDR3 length: 13 amino acids. The V end was cut by 5 bases, the J end by 4 bases, with 10 bases between. This receptor was obtained from a woman in her twenties or thirties with type 1 diabetes. J is TRBJ2-3 and V is TRBV7-8; D is ambiguous. Sample: naive CD4+ T cells from blood. The CDR3 DNA reads as TGTGCCAGCAGCCCTCTTGTCCCAGATACGCAGTATTTT. Translation gives CASSPLVPDTQYF.